The 16 T cell receptor beta chains listed next were all sequenced from one sample in a study of blood T cells in healthy people across ages. Alongside a J-beta primer mix, a sample-barcoded 5' primer served in a second PCR lasting about 7 to 12 cycles. TCRdb re-called the 5' RACE reads through MiXCR, storing one row per CDR3 protein. The repertoire holds around 1,000,000 distinct CDR3 sequences, with 30% to 40% as singletons. Specimen: blood. These TCRs come from a young man in good health.

This clonotype came up many times. The rearrangement joins TRBV29-1 to TRBJ1-2; no clear D gene. Per germline, CDR1 SQVTM and CDR2 ANQGSEA. V was pared by 8 bases and J by 2 bases, with 12 bases between. The CDR3 covers 12 residues. In DNA form, the CDR3 reads TGCAGCTCCGAGTCACAGAACTATGGCTACACCTTC. It yields the protein CSSESQNYGYTF. Variable domain in full (rest from reference TRBV29-1 and TRBJ1-2): SAVISQKPSRDICQRGTSLTIQCQVDSQVTMMFWYRQQPGQSLTLIATANQGSEATYESGFVIDKFPISRPNLTFSTLTVSNMSPEDSSIYLCSSESQNYGYTFGSGTRLTVV.

The J gene is TRBJ2-2, the V gene TRBV6-2 or TRBV6-3; the D is unclear. The CDR3 runs 14 residues. V lost 5 bases and J lost 1, with 8 bases in between. Germline assignment: CDR1 MNHEY and CDR2 SVGEGT. CDR3 in amino acids: CASSQERNTGELFF. CDR3 DNA sequence: TGTGCCAGCAGTCAAGAAAGGAACACCGGGGAGCTGTTTTTT.

The rearrangement joins TRBV6-5 to TRBJ1-4; the D is unclear. This CDR3 has 14 residues. Trimming stripped 6 bases from V and 4 bases from J, with 12 bases between. From germline, CDR1 is MNHEY and CDR2 SVGAGI. CDR3 protein: CASSSHGDNEKLFF. CDR3 in DNA: TGTGCCAGCAGCTCACACGGAGATAATGAAAAACTGTTTTTT.

This clonotype was observed many times. The chain is built from TRBV5-1 and TRBJ2-1; 7 bases are a match to TRBD1. This CDR3 has 14 amino acids. CDR1 SGHRS and CDR2 YFSETQ come from the germline V gene. The J segment lost 4 bases and the V segment lost 4 bases, leaving 5 bases of the junction unmatched. The CDR3 spells CASSRDREYNEQFF. CDR3 sequence (DNA): TGCGCCAGCAGCCGAGACAGGGAATACAATGAGCAGTTCTTC.

This clonotype was detected a few times. This chain links TRBV3-1 with TRBJ2-7; a possible D gene is TRBD1 (6 bases). The CDR3 runs to 15 residues. Germline V gene sequence: CDR1 LGHDT, CDR2 YNNKEL (reference sequence). Trimming left V 4 bases short and J 3 bases short, with 16 bases between. In DNA form, the CDR3 reads TGTGCCAGCAGCCCCGGTCAGGGGCACTTCTACGAGCAGTACTTC. It codes for CASSPGQGHFYEQYF.

The rearrangement uses TRBV27 and TRBJ1-1; D is ambiguous. The length of the CDR3 is 12 residues. The V end was cut by 6 bases, the J end by 7 bases, with 12 bases between. From germline, CDR1 is MNHEY and CDR2 SMNVEV (reference sequence). This chain's CDR3 is CASSPVGGEAFF. The CDR3 DNA follows: TGTGCCAGCAGCCCCGTTGGCGGTGAAGCTTTCTTT.

The chain is built from TRBV25-1 and TRBJ1-1, with D uncertain. The CDR3 totals 13 residues. Germline-derived CDR1 and CDR2 are MGHDK and SYGVNS. V lost 6 bases and J 4 bases, leaving 12 bases between the germline ends. CDR3 nucleotides: TGTGCCAGCAGCGGAGCCTCTAGCACTGAAGCTTTCTTT. This codes for CASSGASSTEAFF.

A few counts support this clonotype. The genes are TRBV6-1 and TRBJ1-2; unclear D gene. Per germline, CDR1 MNHNS and CDR2 SASEGT. Trimming stripped 3 bases from V and 13 bases from J, with 15 bases between. The length of the CDR3 is 12 residues. For the CDR3, the DNA is TGTGCCAGCAGTGAGGCGGGTTGGGGTGCCACCTTC. This gives the protein CASSEAGWGATF.

A remark on this clonotype: Being one base from a much bigger clone, this may be a read error. The genes are TRBV7-9 and TRBJ2-5; D not certain. The germline V gene has CDR1 SEHNR and CDR2 FQNEAQ (reference sequence). V was trimmed by 7 bases and J by 11 bases, leaving 11 bases between them. The CDR3 has 10 residues. CDR3 sequence: CASTPNEQYF. Here the CDR3 DNA reads TGTGCCAGCACCCCAAATGAGCAGTACTTC. Full variable domain (missing parts from reference TRBV7-9 and TRBJ2-5): DTGVSQNPRHKITKRGQNVTFRCDPISEHNRLYWYRQTLGQGPEFLTYFQNEAQLEKSRLLSDRFSAERPKGSFSTLEIQRTEQGDSAMYLCASTPNEQYFGPGTRLLVL.

A note on this clonotype: The junction differs from germline at one of its ends, possibly a read error. The rearrangement joins TRBV7-8 to TRBJ1-1, with D possibly matching TRBD1 (5 bases). CDR1 SGHVS and CDR2 FQNEAQ come from the germline V gene. The CDR3 is 14 residues long. CDR3 bases: TGTGTCAGCAGCTTAATAAGGGACAACACTGAAGCTTTCTTT. It translates to CVSSLIRDNTEAFF. The whole variable domain, filled in from reference TRBV7-8 and TRBJ1-1, reads GAGVSQSPRYKVAKRGQDVALRCDPISGHVSLFWYQQALGQGPEFLTYFQNEAQLDKSGLPSDRFFAERPEGSVSTLKIQRTQQEDSAVYLCVSSLIRDNTEAFFGQGTRLTVV.

V usage is TRBV6-2 or TRBV6-3 and J usage is TRBJ2-5; D is ambiguous. In germline, CDR1 is MNHEY, CDR2 SVGEGT. The CDR3 totals 13 residues. V lost 6 bases and J 11 bases, leaving 19 bases between the germline ends. The CDR3 loop is CASRTPLRNEQYF. The CDR3 coding sequence is TGTGCCAGCAGGACCCCACTGAGGAATGAGCAGTACTTC.

This chain links TRBV5-1 with TRBJ2-3, with no clear D. This CDR3 is 16 amino acids long. V shed 4 bases and J shed 0 bases, with 15 bases lying between them. The germline CDR1 and CDR2 sequences are SGHRS and YFSETQ. CDR3 nucleotide sequence: TGCGCCAGCAGCGAGGCCCCCGAACTAAGCACAGATACGCAGTATTTT. It translates to CASSEAPELSTDTQYF.

This clonotype has only a few counts. The chain carries TRBV20-1 and TRBJ1-2, with D possibly being TRBD1 (6 bases). This CDR3 region has 12 residues. Germline lookup yields CDR1 DFQATT and CDR2 SNEGSKA (reference sequence). V was cut by 1 base and J by 8 bases, with 11 bases left in between. The CDR3 is CSARGPGGGYTF. In DNA form, the CDR3 reads TGCAGTGCTAGAGGTCCTGGGGGCGGCTACACCTTC.

The rearrangement uses TRBV2 and TRBJ2-1; 10 bases agree with TRBD2. CDR3 length: 17 amino acids. V shed 4 bases and J 4 bases; nucleotides not matched to a gene: 10. Germline V gene data show CDR1 as SNHLY and CDR2 as FYNNEI. CDR3 nucleotide sequence: TGTGCCAGCAGTGGTAGGTCTAGCGGGAGTATTTACAATGAGCAGTTCTTC. Amino acids: CASSGRSSGSIYNEQFF.

This clonotype was observed a single time. The chain couples TRBV12-3 or TRBV12-4 to TRBJ1-5, with D maybe TRBD1 (5 bases). V was trimmed by 5 bases and J by 3 bases, leaving 14 bases between them. CDR3 size: 15 residues. The CDR3 bases are TGTGCCAGCAGTCCTGTGGGACGGGACAATCAGCCCCAGCATTTT. Translating gives CASSPVGRDNQPQHF.

This clonotype appeared a few times. The chain uses TRBV7-6 and TRBJ2-3, with D maybe TRBD1 (5 bases). Germline V CDR1 and CDR2: SGHVS, FNYEAQ. The CDR3 is made up of 16 amino acids. V lost 2 bases and J 0 bases, leaving 12 bases between the germline ends. The DNA for the CDR3 is TGTGCCAGCAGCTTATTGGTGGGGCAAAGCACAGATACGCAGTATTTT. Its translation is CASSLLVGQSTDTQYF.